The 11 T cell receptor beta chains given below trace back to one sample, sequenced in a study of OX40 agonist ivuxolimab in advanced cancers. Only in-frame clones appear in the TCRdb table, and some are missing; sequencing was by immunoSEQ multiplex PCR. The repertoire includes about 86,000 clones, 91% of them detected once, and around 8.7% sits in the top ten. Specimen: CD4+ or CD8+ T cells sorted from blood, collected in a trial of the OX40 agonist ivuxolimab. The receptors stem from an adult with an advanced solid tumor such as melanoma, head and neck, liver or kidney cancer.

The rearrangement uses TRBV6-1 and TRBJ2-7, with D possibly being TRBD1 (5 bases). Germline CDR1 MNHNS, CDR2 SASEGT. Trimming took 4 bases from V and 1 from J, leaving 8 bases between them. This CDR3 spans 13 amino acids. In DNA form, the CDR3 reads TGTGCCAGCAGTGGGGCAGGGTCCTACGAGCAGTACTTC. It codes for CASSGAGSYEQYF.

The rearrangement joins TRBV7-9 to TRBJ1-2; 7 nucleotides align to TRBD1. The length of the CDR3 is 16 residues. From germline, CDR1 is SEHNR and CDR2 FQNEAQ (reference sequence). V gave up 6 bases and J gave up 0 bases; unmatched junction bases: 10. The CDR3 loop reads CASRQQPGQPNYGYTF. The CDR3 coding sequence is TGTGCCAGCAGACAACAACCGGGACAGCCTAACTATGGCTACACCTTC. The variable domain in full, with the rest retrieved from reference TRBV7-9 and TRBJ1-2, is DTGVSQNPRHKITKRGQNVTFRCDPISEHNRLYWYRQTLGQGPEFLTYFQNEAQLEKSRLLSDRFSAERPKGSFSTLEIQRTEQGDSAMYLCASRQQPGQPNYGYTFGSGTRLTVV.

The chain uses TRBV6-1 and TRBJ1-5; tentative D call: TRBD1 (5 bases). This CDR3 is built from 18 residues. Germline V gene sequence: CDR1 MNHNS, CDR2 SASEGT. The V end lost 3 bases, the J end lost 0 bases, and 18 bases lay between the germline ends. The DNA for the CDR3 is TGTGCCAGCAGTGATACAAGTGCCGGGACTTATAGCAATCAGCCCCAGCATTTT. Protein product: CASSDTSAGTYSNQPQHF.

This clone appeared a single time. J is TRBJ1-1 and V is TRBV27; D gene uncertain. The germline gives CDR1 MNHEY, CDR2 SMNVEV (reference sequence). V gave up 4 bases and J gave up 1 base, with 7 bases separating them. This CDR3 has 13 residues. CDR3 in amino acids: CASSSWTNTEAFF. CDR3 sequence (DNA): TGTGCCAGCAGTTCATGGACGAACACTGAAGCTTTCTTT.

The chain uses TRBV9 and TRBJ2-1; TRBD2 aligns across 7 bases. Germline CDR1 reads SGDLS; CDR2 reads YYNGEE. The trim removed 3 bases at V and 0 bases at J, leaving 6 bases unmatched. The CDR3 is made up of 16 amino acids. The CDR3 spells CASSGLTSLSYNEQFF. The CDR3 region has the DNA TGTGCCAGCAGCGGTCTGACTAGCCTCTCCTACAATGAGCAGTTCTTC.

The chain links TRBV10-3 to TRBJ1-5, with D unresolved. Trimming cost V 3 bases and J 7 bases, with 10 bases left between them. From germline, CDR1 is ENHRY and CDR2 SYGVKD. The CDR3 consists of 13 residues. CDR3 residues: CAISEGVGQPQHF. The CDR3 DNA is TGTGCCATCAGTGAAGGAGTAGGGCAGCCCCAGCATTTT.

The rearrangement joins TRBV6-5 to TRBJ2-7, with 9 positions matching TRBD2. This CDR3 contains 15 residues. Germline V lookup: CDR1 MNHEY, CDR2 SVGAGI. The V gene end was trimmed by 6 bases and the J gene end by 0 bases; junction bases not matched to a gene: 6. CDR3 protein: CASSPLAGSSYEQYF. The CDR3 DNA reads as TGTGCCAGCAGCCCCCTAGCGGGGAGCTCCTACGAGCAGTACTTC.

The gene calls are TRBV27 and TRBJ2-5; 7 bases are shared with TRBD1. Near its end, the DNA agrees better with TRBJ2-7, so the J call may be wrong. Germline-derived CDR1 and CDR2 are MNHEY and SMNVEV (reference sequence). The CDR3 is made up of 14 amino acids. CDR3: CASSLTGWTYEQYF. Here the CDR3 DNA reads TGTGCCAGCAGTTTGACAGGGTGGACCTACGAGCAGTACTTC.

This chain joins TRBV6-5 and TRBJ2-1, with D possibly called TRBD1 or TRBD2 (5 bases each). Germline CDR1 MNHEY, CDR2 SVGAGI. Trimming shortened V by 5 bases and J by 3 bases, and 11 bases separated the two germline ends. This CDR3 has 14 amino acids. As DNA, the CDR3 is TGTGCCAGCAGTCGGTTGGGGGACTACAATGAGCAGTTCTTC. This gives the protein CASSRLGDYNEQFF.

A single count supports this clone. This CDR3 reads CASSIVKGGRNTGELFF. In DNA form, the CDR3 reads TGTGCCAGTAGTATAGTTAAGGGAGGGCGGAACACCGGGGAGCTGTTTTTT. The chain couples TRBV19 to TRBJ2-2; 7 nucleotides match TRBD2. V lost 1 base and J lost 1; bases outside the gene matches: 6. CDR1 is LNHDA, CDR2 SQIVND, per germline (reference sequence). This CDR3 region has 17 residues. Variable domain in full (rest from reference TRBV19 and TRBJ2-2): DGGITQSPKYLFRKEGQNVTLSCEQNLNHDAMYWYRQDPGQGLRLIYYSQIVNDFQKGDIAEGYSVSREKKESFPLTVTSAQKNPTAFYLCASSIVKGGRNTGELFFGEGSRLTVL.

The CDR3 nucleotides read TGTGCCAGCGGAGGGGGAAGACGAAGCAATCAGCCCCAGCATTTT. This encodes CASGGGRRSNQPQHF. The chain uses TRBV28 and TRBJ1-5, with D tentatively TRBD1 (6 bases). With 8 bases removed from V and 1 base from J, the gap between germline ends came to 15 bases. CDR3 length: 15 residues. Germline V lookup: CDR1 MDHEN, CDR2 SYDVKM.